These 11 T cell receptor beta chains originate from one sample sequenced in a study of OX40 agonist ivuxolimab in advanced cancers. The method behind the library was the immunoSEQ multiplex PCR assay. Not all clones reach the TCRdb copy of this immuneACCESS table, which keeps in-frame sequences only. Checked studies attribute under half of the gap to unresolved V genes and leave the rest unexplained. The sample table shows over 100,000 clones, and over 75% are seen once. The ten largest clones add up to 0.5% to 0.7% of the sample. Sequenced material: CD4+ or CD8+ T cells sorted from blood, taken in a trial of the OX40 agonist ivuxolimab. Receptor source: an adult with an advanced solid tumor such as melanoma, head and neck, liver or kidney cancer.

This chain joins TRBV7-2 and TRBJ2-5; D is perhaps TRBD1 (5 bases). V was clipped by 0 bases and J by 3 bases, with 11 bases between them. The CDR3 has 15 residues. CDR1 and CDR2 from the germline V gene are SGHTA and FQGNSA. In DNA, the CDR3 is TGTGCCAGCAGCTTAGCGGTAGGACAAAAAGAGACCCAGTACTTC. This encodes CASSLAVGQKETQYF.

The chain links TRBV7-2 to TRBJ2-1; D may be TRBD2 (5 bases). Per germline, CDR1 SGHTA and CDR2 FQGNSA. The CDR3 loop spans 13 amino acids. With 1 base removed from V and 6 bases from J, the gap between germline ends came to 7 bases. Here the CDR3 DNA reads TGTGCCAGCAGCTTAGGGGAGCCCAATGAGCAGTTCTTC. Its translation: CASSLGEPNEQFF.

This clone was recorded only once. This sequence joins TRBV5-1 and TRBJ1-3; D is ambiguous. V was shortened by 1 base and J by 10 bases, with 15 bases between the two germline ends. The CDR3 has 14 residues. Germline CDR1 is SGHRS and CDR2 is YFSETQ. In DNA, the CDR3 is TGCGCCAGCAGCTTGTGGGAGCAGGCGGCGACCATATATTTT. Its protein product is CASSLWEQAATIYF.

The gene calls are TRBV19 and TRBJ2-3, with TRBD1 matching over 7 bases. Germline CDR1 and CDR2: LNHDA and SQIVND (reference sequence). The CDR3 spans 16 residues. Germline trimming cut 5 bases from V and 0 bases from J; bases unmatched to any gene: 8. The CDR3 here is CASSPWDSPSTDTQYF. CDR3 bases: TGTGCCAGTAGTCCATGGGACAGTCCTAGCACAGATACGCAGTATTTT.

The rearrangement uses TRBV5-1 and TRBJ2-7, with TRBD2 matching over 7 bases. CDR1 SGHRS and CDR2 YFSETQ come from the germline V gene. CDR3 length equals 14 residues. The J segment lost 2 bases and the V segment lost 4 bases, leaving 6 bases of the junction unmatched. The CDR3 region is CASSRTGGAYEQYF. The CDR3 DNA follows: TGCGCCAGCAGCCGGACTGGGGGGGCCTACGAGCAGTACTTC.

The chain employs TRBV19 and TRBJ2-3; weak D call: TRBD2 (6 bases). CDR1 LNHDA and CDR2 SQIVND come from the germline V gene (reference sequence). V was clipped by 6 bases and J by 2 bases, with 12 bases between them. The CDR3 runs to 14 residues. CDR3 amino acids: CASREGYNTDTQYF. The CDR3 DNA sequence: TGTGCCAGTAGGGAGGGTTATAACACAGATACGCAGTATTTT.

The chain uses TRBV30 and TRBJ2-2, with D unclear. The CDR3 runs 14 residues. Germline-derived CDR1 and CDR2 are GTSNPN and SVGIG (reference sequence). Deletions cut 1 base from V and 3 bases from J, with 9 bases between. CDR3 sequence: CAWSALWDTGELFF. The CDR3 DNA reads as TGTGCCTGGAGTGCCCTGTGGGACACCGGGGAGCTGTTTTTT.

The chain is built from TRBV18 and TRBJ2-1; D ambiguous. Germline loops: CDR1 KGHSH, CDR2 LQKENI. V was shortened by 2 bases and J by 9 bases, with 11 bases between the two germline ends. The CDR3 sequence is 13 residues long. CDR3: CASSPKEKGEQFF. The CDR3 nucleotides read TGTGCCAGCTCACCAAAGGAGAAAGGTGAGCAGTTCTTC.

The rearrangement uses TRBV28 and TRBJ1-4; TRBD1 is a possible D gene (6 bases). Trimming left V 1 base short and J 8 bases short, with 11 bases between. This CDR3 comprises 14 residues. Germline lookup yields CDR1 MDHEN and CDR2 SYDVKM. DNA of the CDR3: TGTGCCAGCAGTTTATCAGGGGTTCGGGAAAAACTGTTTTTT. The encoded protein is CASSLSGVREKLFF.

V and J are TRBV15 and TRBJ1-4, with 10 bases fitting TRBD1. Germline CDR1 LNHNV, CDR2 YYDKDF (reference sequence). The CDR3 loop spans 15 amino acids. With V trimmed by 0 bases and J by 6 bases, 1 base remained unmatched. This CDR3 reads CATSREGTGDEKLFF. The CDR3 nucleotides read TGTGCCACCAGCAGAGAAGGGACAGGGGATGAAAAACTGTTTTTT.

CDR3 DNA: TGTGCCAGCTCGCGCCGAGCTCGGGACATTCATTCACCCCTCCACTTT. As protein: CASSRRARDIHSPLHF. The rearrangement uses TRBV18 and TRBJ1-6; D possibly corresponds to TRBD1 (6 bases). V was shortened by 6 bases and J by 8 bases, with 20 bases between the two germline ends. This CDR3 spans 16 amino acids. Germline V CDR1 and CDR2: KGHSH, LQKENI.